These 24 T cell receptor beta chains were all obtained from the same sample, sequenced in a study of tumor-infiltrating lymphocytes in primary liver carcinoma. Researchers drew blood RNA from unsorted whole blood and extracted germline DNA as well. TCR beta cDNA was prepared out of about 510 ng total RNA by means of a constant-region primer. For TCR beta, libraries were produced by three nested multiplex PCR rounds using slightly modified ARM-PCR. A C-beta reverse primer and TRBV1-TRBV30 forward primers served in each of the first two PCR rounds, at about 10 cycles apiece. TCRdb fed the multiplex PCR reads into MiXCR, producing one record per CDR3 protein. The repertoire holds 300,000 to 350,000 distinct CDR3 sequences, around 60% seen once, with under 8% in the top ten. The sample consisted of peripheral blood. The receptors were gathered from a man aged 40-55 years with primary liver carcinoma and hepatitis B virus infection.

In its sample, this clonotype was seen a few times. V usage is TRBV28 and J usage is TRBJ2-5; no clear D gene. The CDR3 consists of 11 residues. V was cut by 4 bases and J by 7 bases, with 7 bases left in between. Germline CDR1 is MDHEN and CDR2 is SYDVKM. DNA of the CDR3: TGTGCCAGCAGTTCTGATTCGACCCAGTACTTC. It translates to CASSSDSTQYF.

Points on this clonotype: It is likely a read error, because the conserved phenylalanine at the end of the CDR3 is missing. The DNA is left out, because the CDR3 cannot be placed on it with certainty; the CDR3 is given as TCRdb lists it. This sequence joins TRBV14 and TRBJ2-1; TRBD1, the table's D call, lacks a check against the DNA. The CDR3 length equals 14 residues, ends included. Germline CDR1 is SGHDN and CDR2 is FVKESK. This chain's CDR3 is CASSQVNSLPGEFI.

As concerns this clonotype: Since the CDR3 does not end with the conserved phenylalanine or tryptophan, this likely comes from a read error. The chain joins TRBV6-5 to TRBJ1-1; no reliable D call. CDR1 and CDR2 from the germline V gene are MNHEY and SVGAGI. The V end was cut by 0 bases, the J end by 4 bases, with 12 bases between. CDR3 length equals 15 residues. The CDR3 here is CASSYSTSTFTEAFL. CDR3 coding DNA: TGTGCCAGCAGTTACTCGACTAGCACATTCACTGAAGCTTTCCTT.

Worth noting for this clonotype: Its ends do not fully match the called genes, so a read error is possible. The gene calls are TRBV11-2 and TRBJ1-5; D uncertain. This CDR3 contains 16 residues. Germline CDR1 reads SGHAT; CDR2 reads FQNNGV. CDR3 residues: CASSLGASHNNEPQHF. The CDR3 DNA sequence: TGTGCCAGCAGCTTAGGTGCTTCCCATAACAATGAGCCCCAGCATTTT.

The chain recombines TRBV7-9 with TRBJ2-7; 8 nucleotides line up with TRBD1. The germline CDR1 and CDR2 sequences are SEHNR and FQNEAQ (reference sequence). There are 16 residues in the CDR3. Trimming cost V 5 bases and J 0 bases; bases outside gene matches: 9. The CDR3 spells CASSGQGPFSSYEQYF. Written as DNA, the CDR3 is TGTGCCAGCAGCGGACAGGGACCTTTTAGCTCCTACGAGCAGTACTTC.

The J gene is TRBJ2-5, the V gene TRBV11-2; D call uncertain. From germline, CDR1 is SGHAT and CDR2 FQNNGV. There are 14 residues in the CDR3. The CDR3 DNA follows: TGTTCCAACAGCTTTAACAGAGGAAAAGAGACCCAGTACTTC. Residues: CSNSFNRGKETQYF.

Ten or more counts support this clonotype. The chain uses TRBV11-2 and TRBJ2-1, with 12 nucleotides matching TRBD1. The CDR3 length is 17 residues. Losses at the gene ends were 0 bases for V and 6 bases for J; bases not matched to a gene: 6. The V gene's germline CDR1 is SGHAT and CDR2 FQNNGV. CDR3 sequence reads: CASSLDLGQGASNEQFF. CDR3 nucleotide sequence: TGTGCCAGCAGCTTAGACCTGGGACAGGGGGCCTCCAATGAGCAGTTCTTC.

This clonotype appeared a few times. The junction shows a germline mismatch at one end, possibly a read error. The chain is built from TRBV2 and TRBJ2-1; 10 nucleotides align to TRBD2. CDR3 length: 11 amino acids. Looked up from germline, CDR1 is SNHLY and CDR2 is FYNNEI. CDR3 sequence: CASSEEREGLF. The CDR3 bases are TGTGCCAGCAGTGAAGAGCGGGAGGGTCTCTTC.

The chain uses TRBV25-1 and TRBJ1-2; D is possibly TRBD1 (6 bases). This CDR3 has 13 residues. Trimming shortened V by 4 bases and J by 3 bases, and 9 bases separated the two germline ends. Germline CDR1 reads MGHDK; CDR2 reads SYGVNS. The CDR3 DNA reads TGTGCCAGCAGTGCTGGGGGCTACTATGGCTACACCTTC. It is translated as CASSAGGYYGYTF.

Details on this clonotype: Germline and junction disagree at one end, which may indicate a read error. This chain joins TRBV11-3 and TRBJ2-1, with a possible D match to TRBD1 (5 bases). The CDR3 is 14 residues long. Germline V gives CDR1 SGHNT, CDR2 YENEEA. The chain's CDR3 is CASCLDGRGHEQFF. DNA of the CDR3: TGTGCCAGCTGCTTAGACGGTAGGGGCCATGAGCAGTTCTTC.

V usage is TRBV20-1 and J usage is TRBJ2-5; 7 bases align to TRBD2. Unmatched junction bases numbered 14, after V lost 0 bases and J lost 4 bases. Germline V gene sequence: CDR1 DFQATT, CDR2 SNEGSKA (reference sequence). The CDR3 runs to 17 residues. The CDR3: CSARDTERPGGGETQYF. The CDR3 coding sequence is TGCAGTGCTAGAGATACAGAACGCCCGGGCGGGGGAGAGACCCAGTACTTC.

This clonotype was recorded at least ten times. The chain employs TRBV11-2 and TRBJ1-1; 7 bases match TRBD1. This CDR3 spans 15 amino acids. After removal of 2 bases from V and 0 bases from J, the junction contained 3 bases not matched to a gene. CDR1 is SGHAT, CDR2 FQNNGV, per germline. This chain's CDR3 is CASSLYRGVNTEAFF. The CDR3 nucleotides are TGTGCCAGCAGCTTATACAGGGGTGTGAACACTGAAGCTTTCTTT.

With regard to this clonotype: Germline and junction disagree at one end, which may indicate a read error. The CDR3 DNA is TGTACCAGCAGCTTACCTTTAGACACTTACGAGCAGTACTTC. This gives the protein CTSSLPLDTYEQYF. This chain links TRBV11-2 with TRBJ2-7, with D unresolved. The CDR3 is made up of 14 amino acids. Germline assignment: CDR1 SGHAT and CDR2 FQNNGV.

A remark on this clonotype: At one end the junction does not follow the germline gene, possibly because of a read error. CDR3 DNA sequence: TGTACCAGCAGAGAGGGACAGTCCCTACAAAATGAGCAGTTCTTC. Amino acids: CTSREGQSLQNEQFF. V and J are TRBV12-3 or TRBV12-4 and TRBJ2-1; 7 nucleotides agree with TRBD1. The length of the CDR3 is 15 residues.

In this sample, this clonotype turned up once. Possible read error: a much larger clone is one base away. The chain carries TRBV12-3 or TRBV12-4 and TRBJ1-2; D uncertain. This CDR3 is 13 amino acids long. V gave up 4 bases and J gave up 4 bases, with 10 bases separating them. The CDR3 reads CASSYPGSYGYTF. CDR3 bases: TGTGCCAGCAGTTACCCAGGAAGCTATGGCTACACCTTC.

This clonotype was counted many times. The chain uses TRBV4-1 and TRBJ2-2; no clear D gene. The CDR3 totals 15 residues. The germline CDR1 and CDR2 sequences are MGHRA and YSYEKL. V was trimmed by 0 bases and J by 1 base, leaving 6 bases between them. CDR3 nucleotide sequence: TGCGCCAGCAGCCAAGAACCCCTGAACACCGGGGAGCTGTTTTTT. Protein sequence: CASSQEPLNTGELFF.

This clonotype was counted a single time. Because it lacks the conserved phenylalanine or tryptophan at the end, this CDR3 is likely a read error. The chain joins TRBV12-3 or TRBV12-4 to TRBJ2-6; possibly TRBD1 for D (5 bases). This CDR3 has 15 amino acids. The CDR3 region has the DNA TGTGCCAGCAGTTTTGGGCCGGCTGGGGCCAATGTCCTGACTATC. This gives the protein CASSFGPAGANVLTI.

This chain links TRBV6-2 or TRBV6-3 with TRBJ1-1; 9 bases are shared with TRBD1. The germline V gene encodes CDR1 MNHEY and CDR2 SVGEGT. This CDR3 is 14 amino acids long. The V gene end was trimmed by 7 bases and the J gene end by 6 bases; junction bases not matched to a gene: 9. The CDR3 is CASTLDRGASEAFF. The CDR3 nucleotides read TGTGCCAGCACCCTCGACAGGGGGGCTTCTGAAGCTTTCTTT.

This clonotype has just a few counts. The chain carries TRBV6-5 and TRBJ2-7, with TRBD2 matching 8 bases. The CDR3 is made up of 14 amino acids. J was trimmed by 3 bases and V by 8 bases; bases with no gene match: 9. Germline V gene lookup returns CDR1 MNHEY and CDR2 SVGAGI. The CDR3 loop reads CASSKSGRNYEQYF. The CDR3 bases are TGTGCCAGCTCCAAAAGCGGGAGAAACTACGAGCAGTACTTC.

This clonotype has just one count. A much larger clone lies one base from this, so it may be a read error. CDR3: CASSYTTGLPNNYGYTF. The CDR3 DNA reads as TGTGCCAGCAGTTATACGACAGGACTTCCGAATAACTATGGCTACACCTTC. The chain carries TRBV6-2 or TRBV6-3 and TRBJ1-2; a weak D match, TRBD1 (6 bases). V was cut by 3 bases and J by 1 base, with 18 bases left in between. The germline CDR1 and CDR2 sequences are MNHEY and SVGEGT. The CDR3 has 17 amino acids.

The chain has TRBV5-6 and TRBJ1-2, with a weak D call TRBD1 (6 bases). Looked up from germline, CDR1 is SGHDT and CDR2 is YYEEEE. The V gene lost 4 bases and the J gene lost 2 bases, with 21 bases spanning the gap. The CDR3 spans 17 residues. In nucleotides, the CDR3 is TGTGCCAGCAGCGCAGGGGAAACGCGCCTGTCCAACTATGGCTACACCTTC. The encoded protein is CASSAGETRLSNYGYTF.

This clonotype appeared once. Germline and junction disagree at one end, which may indicate a read error. V gene TRBV7-9 combines with J gene TRBJ1-3; D is unresolved. Germline V CDR1 and CDR2: SEHNR, FQNEAQ (reference sequence). This CDR3 contains 14 residues. The CDR3 is CASGRSASGNTTYF. CDR3 bases: TGTGCCAGCGGACGGTCCGCTTCCGGAAACACCACATATTTT.

This clonotype was found a few times. The rearrangement uses TRBV6-1 and TRBJ1-1, with D unresolved. The CDR3 consists of 12 residues. Trimming took 5 bases from V and 6 from J, leaving 10 bases between them. The germline CDR1 and CDR2 sequences are MNHNS and SASEGT. CDR3 in amino acids: CASSTGEAEAFF. CDR3 nucleotide sequence: TGTGCCAGCAGTACGGGAGAGGCTGAAGCTTTCTTT.

The rearrangement uses TRBV6-5 and TRBJ2-1; D call uncertain. This CDR3 comprises 13 residues. The germline gives CDR1 MNHEY, CDR2 SVGAGI. The V gene lost 4 bases and the J gene lost 8 bases, with 12 bases spanning the gap. CDR3 sequence: CASSWPPEDEQFF. CDR3 nucleotide sequence: TGTGCCAGCAGTTGGCCCCCTGAGGATGAGCAGTTCTTC.